The present entry profiles one TCR beta chain with its context. Clones were sequenced by immunoSEQ multiplex PCR, and TCRdb holds only the in-frame ones, with some missing. The table shows approximately 270,000 clones, with around 90% occurring only once. This specimen comes from a study of blood T cell repertoires in COVID-19. This CDR3 comprises 13 residues. Germline V gene lookup returns CDR1 SNHLY and CDR2 FYNNEI. Trimming stripped 6 bases from V and 4 bases from J, with 9 bases between. Sequenced input: PBMCs or T cells enriched from blood (not recorded which). This clonotype originated in a human donor in a cohort exposed to, infected with or recovered from COVID-19 (not recorded which). The donor label of this sample is uncertain. The chain couples TRBV2 to TRBJ1-4; tentative D call: TRBD1 (6 bases). This chain's CDR3 is CASRGQINEKLFF. CDR3 nucleotide sequence: TGTGCCAGCAGAGGACAGATTAATGAAAAACTGTTTTTT. The full variable domain, with the rest looked up from reference TRBV2 and TRBJ1-4, is EPEVTQTPSHQVTQMGQEVILRCVPISNHLYFYWYRQILGQKVEFLVSFYNNEISEKSEIFDDQFSVERPDGSNFTLKIRSTKLEDSAMYFCASRGQINEKLFFGSGTQLSVL.